There are a few counts of the clone carrying this T cell receptor beta chain. Its antigen remains unknown. The authors' processing: From about 20,000 to 690,000 TCRs were found per sample, with a median of 95,638. TCRdb itself ran the RACE reads through MiXCR, one entry per CDR3 protein. TCRdb, not the authors, supplied the V and J calls. Among 90,000 to 110,000 distinct CDR3 sequences listed, 30% to 35% were seen once. These data are taken from a study of human T cells and chemical hapten exposure. This sample's time point: patch test 3, about 24 weeks after DPC sensitization. Treatment noted: therapeutic diphenylcyclopropenone sensitization with weekly scalp DPC. Samples of blood were obtained prior to the application of each patch test. Study-wide results and limits: The formation of large CDR3 similarity clusters by expanded TCRs significantly exceeded that of controls.

The germline V and J ends were trimmed by 0 bases and 9 bases, with 18 bases remaining between them. The CDR3 consists of 16 residues. Germline values: CDR1 LGHNA, CDR2 YNFKEQ. This chain connects TRBV4-2 to TRBJ2-1; TRBD2 might be the D (6 bases). This clonotype was sampled from a man between 35 and 55 years old with alopecia areata. Some clones in this sample may be carry-over from other donors' samples. Sequencing used whole blood, obtained in connection with sensitization to the hapten diphenylcyclopropenone (DPC). As DNA, the CDR3 is TGTGCCAGCAGCCAAGAAGCCGGCGGGGTGAGCGGTGAGCAGTTCTTC. It encodes CASSQEAGGVSGEQFF.